Following are 17 T cell receptor beta chains from one sample sequenced in a study of blood T cell repertoires in COVID-19. The repertoire was sequenced with immunoSEQ multiplex PCR; TCRdb's copy has only in-frame clones and lacks some. Here the sample spans approximately 170,000 clones, around 86% being singletons. Sequenced input: peripheral blood. These receptors were taken from a man in his 70s who had recovered from COVID-19.

V is TRBV7-2 and J is TRBJ1-3, with D possibly being TRBD1 (5 bases). The germline V gene has CDR1 SGHTA and CDR2 FQGNSA. V was trimmed by 1 base and J by 0 bases, leaving 10 bases between them. This CDR3 is built from 16 residues. The CDR3 DNA reads TGTGCCAGCAGCTTAGGACAGCCCTCCTCTGGAAACACCATATATTTT. Its protein product is CASSLGQPSSGNTIYF.

The chain combines TRBV9 with TRBJ1-1; D is uncertain. V was clipped by 0 bases and J by 7 bases, with 10 bases between them. The CDR3 spans 13 residues. Germline CDR1 and CDR2: SGDLS and YYNGEE. The CDR3 DNA is TGTGCCAGCAGCGTAGAGGCCGGGGTTGAAGCTTTCTTT. It specifies CASSVEAGVEAFF.

This clone appeared a few times. The chain couples TRBV6-1 to TRBJ2-7; D is possibly TRBD2 (6 bases). Looked up from germline, CDR1 is MNHNS and CDR2 is SASEGT. The V end was cut by 0 bases, the J end by 6 bases, with 21 bases between. The CDR3 runs to 17 residues. The CDR3 sequence is CASSEASGLPLVGEQYF. Here the CDR3 DNA reads TGTGCCAGCAGTGAAGCTTCTGGACTACCGCTCGTCGGCGAGCAGTACTTC.

The rearrangement links TRBV21-1 to TRBJ2-7; TRBD1, the table's D call, lacks a check against the DNA. TRBV21-1 is a listed pseudogene. This CDR3 contains 17 residues. CDR3 residues: CASSKNKWDRGFYEQYF. CDR3 in DNA: TGTGCCAGCAGCAAAAATAAGTGGGACAGGGGGTTTTACGAGCAGTACTTC.

The chain uses TRBV4-1 and TRBJ2-6, with 8 nucleotides matching TRBD2. The V gene's germline CDR1 is MGHRA and CDR2 YSYEKL. CDR3 size: 19 residues. V shed 1 base, J shed 3 bases, and the junction held 11 bases outside the gene matches. The CDR3 here is CASSQGNGRAVFGANVLTF. In DNA form, the CDR3 reads TGCGCCAGCAGCCAAGGGAACGGGAGGGCCGTATTTGGGGCCAACGTCCTGACTTTC.

The chain is built from TRBV5-1 and TRBJ2-3; no reliable D call. V lost 4 bases and J 4 bases, leaving 13 bases between the germline ends. The CDR3 covers 14 residues. The V gene's germline CDR1 is SGHRS and CDR2 YFSETQ. The CDR3 coding sequence is TGCGCCAGCAGCCCCCGACTGGCACCAGATACGCAGTATTTT. Protein product: CASSPRLAPDTQYF.

The chain joins TRBV7-2 to TRBJ2-5, with 10 bases that match TRBD2. This CDR3 spans 15 amino acids. J gave up 5 bases and V 7 bases, and 10 bases lay outside the gene matches. From germline, CDR1 is SGHTA and CDR2 FQGNSA. CDR3 in DNA: TGTGCCAGCAACTCCCCGGTAGCGGGAGGTGAGACCCAGTACTTC. Protein sequence: CASNSPVAGGETQYF.

The chain combines TRBV6-5 with TRBJ2-1, with 11 bases fitting TRBD2. The CDR3 has 14 residues. With V trimmed by 8 bases and J by 6 bases, 6 bases remained unmatched. Germline CDR1 MNHEY, CDR2 SVGAGI. The CDR3 spells CASLSGREVNEQFF. The CDR3 DNA reads TGTGCCAGCCTTAGCGGGAGGGAGGTCAATGAGCAGTTCTTC.

The chain recombines TRBV15 with TRBJ2-7, with D perhaps matching TRBD2 (6 bases). This CDR3 has 15 residues. The germline V gene encodes CDR1 LNHNV and CDR2 YYDKDF (reference sequence). V was shortened by 0 bases and J by 0 bases, with 9 bases between the two germline ends. Here the CDR3 DNA reads TGTGCCACCAGCAGAGATCTAGCGCTCTCCTACGAGCAGTACTTC. This sequence encodes CATSRDLALSYEQYF.

The chain carries TRBV24-1 and TRBJ1-4; 11 nucleotides align to TRBD1. The CDR3 totals 16 residues. V was pared by 3 bases and J by 5 bases, with 4 bases of the junction left unmatched. Germline CDR1 KGHDR, CDR2 SFDVKD. The CDR3 sequence is CATSDGRTGGNEKLFF. The CDR3 DNA is TGTGCCACCAGTGATGGGCGGACAGGGGGCAATGAAAAACTGTTTTTT.

In its sample, this clone was seen many times. The J gene is TRBJ1-5, the V gene TRBV27; 7 nucleotides agree with TRBD1. After removal of 2 bases from V and 0 bases from J, the junction contained 10 bases not matched to a gene. The CDR3 contains 18 residues. The germline CDR1 and CDR2 sequences are MNHEY and SMNVEV (reference sequence). The DNA of the CDR3 is TGTGCCAGCAGTTTAGGGCCATCGACAGGGTTTAGCAATCAGCCCCAGCATTTT. Protein product: CASSLGPSTGFSNQPQHF.

The rearrangement joins TRBV3-1 (or the pseudogene TRBV3-2) to TRBJ2-1, with 8 bases lining up with TRBD2. The germline V gene has CDR1 LGHDT and CDR2 YNNKEL (reference sequence). CDR3 length equals 17 residues. Trimming removed 0 bases from V and 7 bases from J; junction bases left unmatched: 11. The CDR3, as DNA: TGTGCCAGCAGCCAAGAGAGGCTTAGCGGGACTTCAAATGAGCAGTTCTTC. Amino acid sequence: CASSQERLSGTSNEQFF.

This clone appeared a single time. This rearrangement joins TRBV9 to TRBJ1-3, with 8 bases lining up with TRBD1. Trimming cost V 4 bases and J 2 bases; bases outside gene matches: 5. Germline V gives CDR1 SGDLS, CDR2 YYNGEE. The CDR3 extends over 15 amino acids. The CDR3 nucleotides are TGTGCCAGCAGCCTCAGACAGGGGACTGGAAACACCATATATTTT. Its translation: CASSLRQGTGNTIYF.

CDR3 coding DNA: TGTGCCAGTCTCGGACTCTACGAGCAGTACTTC. Translating gives CASLGLYEQYF. The chain carries TRBV19 and TRBJ2-7, with a possible D match to TRBD2 (5 bases). There are 11 residues in the CDR3. The germline V and J ends were trimmed by 8 bases and 3 bases, with 8 bases remaining between them. CDR1 LNHDA and CDR2 SQIVND come from the germline V gene (reference sequence).

This clone was picked up many times. V gene TRBV5-1 combines with J gene TRBJ1-5; D is undetermined. This CDR3 has 14 amino acids. V lost 5 bases to trimming and J lost 4 bases, with 13 bases between them. Germline V gene sequence: CDR1 SGHRS, CDR2 YFSETQ. The DNA for the CDR3 is TGCGCCAGCAGTGAGGGCAGACTAAATCAGCCCCAGCATTTT. Its protein product is CASSEGRLNQPQHF.

This chain joins TRBV11-3 and TRBJ2-7; D ambiguous. The CDR3 is 14 residues long. Germline CDR1 is SGHNT and CDR2 is YENEEA. Trimming shortened V by 0 bases and J by 9 bases, and 15 bases separated the two germline ends. The CDR3 DNA sequence: TGTGCCAGCAGCTTAGATCGAACATCCCCGTGGCAGTACTTC. It specifies CASSLDRTSPWQYF.

The chain carries TRBV29-1 and TRBJ2-1; 10 nucleotides align to TRBD2. V shed 6 bases and J 8 bases; nucleotides not matched to a gene: 10. In germline, CDR1 is SQVTM, CDR2 ANQGSEA. The CDR3 has 14 residues. CDR3 coding DNA: TGCAGCGTCCCTCTAGCGGGAGCCAGCGATGAGCAGTTCTTC. It yields the protein CSVPLAGASDEQFF.